This TCR beta chain was observed in a study of vaccination effects on CD4 cells after COVID-19 (dated by TCRdb to between 2021 and 2023). Turning to the overall study: Post-vaccine samples across the study were collected a median of 72 days after the second dose, with a range of 14 to 241. SARS-CoV-2 spike-specific CD4+ TCR repertoires from before and after mRNA vaccination were compared in COVID-19 convalescent patients and in infection-naive vaccine recipients. The full study included roughly 11 COVID-19 convalescent patients and several SARS-CoV-2-naive healthy vaccine recipients. Cultures from other donors in the study were sequenced with the Oncomine TCR Beta short-read assay on an Illumina iSeq 100.

This clone has only a few counts. The specificity of this receptor is unknown. No much larger clone exists at a distance of one base, and base qualities are not known. Library preparation was by the immunoSEQ multiplex PCR assay. TCR beta CDR3 sequencing was performed on DNA from the cultured, isolated CD4+ T cells. Regarding the original processing steps: Non-productive TCR sequences were removed, reads were trimmed to the CDR3 region, and CDR3s of at least 7 amino acids were retained. The MANAFEST web app was used to identify antigen-specific clonotypes by comparing expansion in peptide wells with expansion in reference cultures. Positive clones required FDR<0.05 expansion versus reference and all other wells, odds ratio above 5, and frequency above 0.1% in two replicate wells. A clonotype was defined as cross-reactive if the clonotype was significantly expanded both in SARS-CoV-2 spike wells and in at least one common cold coronavirus spike condition. Using the stringdist R package, CDR3 similarity was measured by Levenshtein distance, and unrooted trees were constructed with ape in R 3.6.1. Entries here come from immuneACCESS through TCRdb and include only in-frame sequences with V and J called. Some clones fail to appear in such tables; in the studies checked, an unresolved V gene covers under half of the shortfall, and the cause of the remainder is unknown. V and J calls and clone size are as listed in that table; D and trimming were resolved from the DNA. The sample data list roughly 16,000 clones, and about 78% of these were observed just once. The biggest ten clones account for around 18% of the sample.

In the ViraFEST assay, PBMC were stimulated with viral peptide pools, and antigen-specific CD4+ T cell clonotypes were then identified by expansion using TCR sequencing. After around 10 days of culture, CD4+ T cells were isolated with the EasySep CD4+ T cell isolation kit. Each participant got two doses of an mRNA SARS-CoV-2 vaccine, either BNT162b2 or mRNA-1273. None of the healthy vaccine recipients had a prior SARS-CoV-2 infection, which was confirmed by nucleocapsid antibody tests that came back negative both before and after vaccination. Roughly 2 million PBMC per well were cultured in IMDM with approximately 5% human AB serum, about 9.4 IU/ml IL-2 and gentamicin, plus 10 ug/ml peptides. Half of the culture medium was replaced with fresh IL-2-containing medium on days 3 and 7. Each peptide stimulation condition was cultured in triplicate wells unless otherwise noted. Using Ficoll-Paque Plus gradient centrifugation, PBMC were separated from whole blood and then either used fresh or cryopreserved at -140C. The spike proteins of SARS-CoV-2 and of the common cold coronaviruses HCoV-NL63, HCoV-OC43 and HCoV-229E were spanned by overlapping peptide pools. Genomic DNA was extracted from cultured CD4+ T cells with the QIAamp micro DNA kit.

Results and caveats for the whole study, not just this receptor: In healthy vaccine recipients, vaccine-induced clones were almost all SARS-CoV-2 mono-reactive, with only 1 of 255 cross-reactive with common cold coronaviruses. Marked clonal contraction was observed in both infection-induced and vaccine-induced clones at late post-vaccination timepoints, consistent with waning T cell responses. Limitations of the study were the small number of convalescent patients and the absence of early post-infection timepoints.

The V and J ends are trimmed by 6 bases and 7 bases, leaving 8 bases between them. The CDR3 numbers 12 residues from cysteine through phenylalanine. Only CDR3 DNA is held: 36 bases, read in frame from base 1. The sample in question was CD4+ T cells from PBMCs cultured with HCoV-NL63 spike peptides, obtained after COVID-19 vaccination. The cell subset or site label corresponds to: HCoV-NL63 spike overlapping peptide pool stimulation. The chain is assembled from TRBV5-3 and TRBJ1-6; the D gene identity is not certain. TRBV5-3 is an open reading frame, and its role is uncertain. This TCR was sampled from a human donor who received a COVID-19 vaccine. The CDR3 here reads CARNSGNSPLHF. The sequenced DNA is TGTGCCAGAAATTCGGGAAATTCACCCCTCCACTTT.